These T cell receptor beta chains were read from a single sample in a study of a mutant IDH1 vaccine in newly diagnosed glioma. Some clones are missing from TCRdb's copy, which holds only in-frame ones; the method was immunoSEQ multiplex PCR. The sample lists about 59,000 clones; around 89% were seen once. No cognate antigen is known for these TCRs. The material was PBMCs, obtained from a glioma patient whose treatment included an IDH1 peptide vaccine. The receptors derive from a woman in her forties with glioma. The CDR3 runs from the conserved cysteine through the conserved F or W.

13	TRBV30	CAWNFGADYGYTF
13	TRBV29-1	CSVTGTANTEAFF
19	TRBV5-8	CASSPYRDTYISYNSPLHF
18	TRBV7-2	CASSLRAVGGSMMHEQYF
15	TRBV18	CASSPPGTNADGYTF
15	TRBV7-9	CASSSGQLDTGELFF
14	TRBV5-8	CASSLEGRPYEQYF
17	TRBV19	CASSIRWRSGAKNIQYF
13	TRBV15	CATSITGLSEQYF
11	TRBV20-1	CSARKDTKKYF
15	TRBV28	CASSLGDRATDTQYF
14	TRBV29-1	CSARVAPRPYEQYF